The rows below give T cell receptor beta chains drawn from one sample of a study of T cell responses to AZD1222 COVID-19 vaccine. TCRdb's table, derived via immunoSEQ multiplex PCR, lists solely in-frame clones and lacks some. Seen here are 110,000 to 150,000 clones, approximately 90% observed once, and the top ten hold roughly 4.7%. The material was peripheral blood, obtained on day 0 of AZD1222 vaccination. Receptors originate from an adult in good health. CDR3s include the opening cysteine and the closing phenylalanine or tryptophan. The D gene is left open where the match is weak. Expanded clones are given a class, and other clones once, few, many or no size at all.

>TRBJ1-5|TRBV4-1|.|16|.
TGCGCCAGCAGCCCCAACACCGGGACGCCACACAGGGCCCAGCATTTT
CASSPNTGTPHRAQHF
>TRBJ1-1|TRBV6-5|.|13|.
TGTGCCAGCAGTTACTCTGAGGGCACTGAAGCTTTCTTT
CASSYSEGTEAFF
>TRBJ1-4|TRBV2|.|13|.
TGTGCCAGCACAAGGGACCCTAATGAAAAACTGTTTTTT
CASTRDPNEKLFF
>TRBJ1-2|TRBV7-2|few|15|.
TGTGCCAGCAGCTCTTATCTGACAGGAGCCCATGGCTACACCTTC
CASSSYLTGAHGYTF
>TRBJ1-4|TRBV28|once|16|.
TGTGCCAGCAGTTTATTCCGCGGTAGTTCTAATGAAAAACTGTTTTTT
CASSLFRGSSNEKLFF
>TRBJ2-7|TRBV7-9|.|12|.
TGTGCCAGCAGCATCGGCTCCTACGAGCAGTACTTC
CASSIGSYEQYF
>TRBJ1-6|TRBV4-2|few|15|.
TGTGCCAGCAGCCAAGTAGTCCAGGGAAATTCACCCCTCCACTTT
CASSQVVQGNSPLHF
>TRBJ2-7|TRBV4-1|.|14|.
TGCGCCAGCAGCCAGTCCTCTGGGTCCTACGAGCAGTACTTC
CASSQSSGSYEQYF
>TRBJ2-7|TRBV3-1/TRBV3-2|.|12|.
TGTGCCAGCAGCCAAGGGGTTGGGGTTCTAGGCTTC
CASSQGVGVLGF
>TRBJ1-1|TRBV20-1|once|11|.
TGCAGTGGACGGGAGAACACTGAAGCTTTCTTT
CSGRENTEAFF
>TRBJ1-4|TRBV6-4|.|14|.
TGTGCCAGCAGTAAGAGGGACGGTAATGAAAAACTGTTTTTT
CASSKRDGNEKLFF
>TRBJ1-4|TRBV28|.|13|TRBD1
TGTGCCAGCAGTTACAGGGGAGATGAAAAACTGTTTTTT
CASSYRGDEKLFF
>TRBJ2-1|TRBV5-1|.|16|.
TGCGCCAGCAGCTTGGCCAAGCTAGGCCCTTACAATGAGCAGTTCTTC
CASSLAKLGPYNEQFF
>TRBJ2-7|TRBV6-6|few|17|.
TGTGCCAGCAGTCACAAAACCGCCAGTGCCGCCGCCTACGAGCAGTACTTC
CASSHKTASAAAYEQYF
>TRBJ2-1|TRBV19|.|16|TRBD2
TGTGCCAGTAGAGGTCGGCACAGTCCTAGGGAGGGTGAGCAGTTCTTC
CASRGRHSPREGEQFF
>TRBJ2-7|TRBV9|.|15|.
TGTGCCAGCAGCGTAGCCGCGGCCTCTTACTACGAGCAGTACTTC
CASSVAAASYYEQYF
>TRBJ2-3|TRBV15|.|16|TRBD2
TGTGCCACCAGCCGAAGACTAGCGGGGGGCACAGATACGCAGTATTTT
CATSRRLAGGTDTQYF
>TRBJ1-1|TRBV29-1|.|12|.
TGCAGCGTTGTGGGGTGGTCCACTGAAGCTTTCTTT
CSVVGWSTEAFF
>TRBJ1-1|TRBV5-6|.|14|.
TGTGCCACCTCGTTAAGGGGCCGGGGCACTGAAGCTTTCTTT
CATSLRGRGTEAFF
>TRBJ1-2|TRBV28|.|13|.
TGTGCCAGCAGTTTAGGCAGAAACTATGGCTACACCTTC
CASSLGRNYGYTF
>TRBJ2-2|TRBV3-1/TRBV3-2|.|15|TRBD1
TGTGCCAGCAGCATTGGGACAGAAAACACCGGGGAGCTGTTTTTT
CASSIGTENTGELFF
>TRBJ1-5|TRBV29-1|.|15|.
TGCAGCGTTCAGGAGGGCTCCTCGGGCAATCAGCCCCAGCATTTT
CSVQEGSSGNQPQHF
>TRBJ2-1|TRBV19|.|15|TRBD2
TGTGCCAGTAGTGCCAGACTAGCGGCTGGGGATGAGCAGTTCTTC
CASSARLAAGDEQFF
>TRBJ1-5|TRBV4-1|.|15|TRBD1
TGCGCCAGCAGCCACACGGACAGGGACGATCAGCCCCAGCATTTT
CASSHTDRDDQPQHF
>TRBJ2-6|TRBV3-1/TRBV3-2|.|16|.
TGTGCCAGCAGCCGACTTTCCGGGGCTGGGGCCAACGTCCTGACTTTC
CASSRLSGAGANVLTF
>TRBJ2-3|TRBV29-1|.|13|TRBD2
TGCAGCGGGACGGGAGGGCCGAGGGATACGCAGTATTTT
CSGTGGPRDTQYF
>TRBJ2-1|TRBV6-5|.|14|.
TGTGCCAGCAGGATGAGGGGGTCCTACAATGAGCAGTTCTTC
CASRMRGSYNEQFF
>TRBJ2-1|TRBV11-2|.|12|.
TGTGCCAGCTATAAATTGGGCAATGAGCAGTTCTTC
CASYKLGNEQFF
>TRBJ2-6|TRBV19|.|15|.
TGTGCCAGTAGGACAGATAGCTCTGGGGCCAACGTCCTGACTTTC
CASRTDSSGANVLTF
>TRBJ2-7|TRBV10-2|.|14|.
TGCGCCAGCAGTGAGGGGTTTTCCCCCCTCGAGCAGTACTTC
CASSEGFSPLEQYF
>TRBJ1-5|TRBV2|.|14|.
TGTGCCAGCAGTGATAACTACCTCAATCAGCCCCAGCATTTT
CASSDNYLNQPQHF
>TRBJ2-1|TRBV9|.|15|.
TGTGCCAGCAGCCCTCCCCCGGGCTCACACAATGAGCAGTTCTTC
CASSPPPGSHNEQFF
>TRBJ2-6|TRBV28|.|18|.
TGTGCCAGCAGTCTTTGGGAGCGGCAACGCTCTGGGGCCAACGTCCTGACTTTC
CASSLWERQRSGANVLTF
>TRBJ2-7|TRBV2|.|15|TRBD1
TGTGCCAGCAGTGATCCGGGACAGGGGGTTGGCGAGCAGTACTTC
CASSDPGQGVGEQYF
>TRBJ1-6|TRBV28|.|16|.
TGTGCCAGCAGTGTATCAGGGAGCTCCTATAATTCACCCCTCCACTTT
CASSVSGSSYNSPLHF
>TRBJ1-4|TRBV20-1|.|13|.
TGCAGTGCTAGTTCCAGGACTAATGAAAAACTGTTTTTT
CSASSRTNEKLFF
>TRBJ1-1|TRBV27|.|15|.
TGTGCCAGCAGTTCGGGAGAGTTCATGAACACTGAAGCTTTCTTT
CASSSGEFMNTEAFF
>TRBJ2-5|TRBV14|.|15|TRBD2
TGTGCCAGCAGCCGGCGTGGGAGGGTAGGCGAGACCCAGTACTTC
CASSRRGRVGETQYF
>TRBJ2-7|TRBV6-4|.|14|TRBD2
TGTGCCAGGGACAGCGGGAGCCCCCTCTACGAGCAGTACTTC
CARDSGSPLYEQYF
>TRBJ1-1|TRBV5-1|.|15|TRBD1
TGCGCCAGCAGCCCCAGGGACAGGGGGAACACTGAAGCTTTCTTT
CASSPRDRGNTEAFF
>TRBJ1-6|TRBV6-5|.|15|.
TGTGCCAGCAGGAGTTCAGGGACGGGGAATTCACCCCTCCACTTT
CASRSSGTGNSPLHF
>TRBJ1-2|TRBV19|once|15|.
TGTGCCAGCCGGCCCGTTGGACAGACTGACTATGGCTACACCTTC
CASRPVGQTDYGYTF
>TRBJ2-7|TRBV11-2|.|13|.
TGTGCCAGCAGCCAGAAAAGCTCCTACGAGCAGTACTTC
CASSQKSSYEQYF
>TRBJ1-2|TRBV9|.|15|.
TGTGCCAGCAGCGCCCCACAGGGACGCCACTATGGCTACACCTTC
CASSAPQGRHYGYTF
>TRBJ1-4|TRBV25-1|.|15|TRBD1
TGTGCCAGCAGTGAATCAGGGGGAGGCAATGAAAAACTGTTTTTT
CASSESGGGNEKLFF
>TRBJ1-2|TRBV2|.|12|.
TGTGCCAGCGGGGGACTTGGGTATGGCTACACCTTC
CASGGLGYGYTF
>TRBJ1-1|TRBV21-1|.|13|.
TGTGCCAGCGGACAGGGTAGGGTCACTGAAGCTTTCTTT
CASGQGRVTEAFF
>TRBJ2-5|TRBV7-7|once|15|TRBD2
TGTGCTAGCAGCTTGGGGGGACTAGTTGGGGAGACCCAGTACTTC
CASSLGGLVGETQYF
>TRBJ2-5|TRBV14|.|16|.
TGTGCCAGCAGCCAAGTATTAAGTAGACCTCAAGAGACCCAGTACTTC
CASSQVLSRPQETQYF
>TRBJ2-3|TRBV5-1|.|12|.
TGCGCCAGCAGCTTCAGCAGGTCAACGCAGTATTTT
CASSFSRSTQYF
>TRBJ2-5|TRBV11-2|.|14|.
TGTGCCAGCAGCTTAGAGCCAGGACAAGAGACCCAGTACTTC
CASSLEPGQETQYF
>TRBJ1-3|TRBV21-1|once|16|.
TGTGCCAGCAGCAAAGTGCGGTTGATCCGCGGAAACACCATATATTTT
CASSKVRLIRGNTIYF
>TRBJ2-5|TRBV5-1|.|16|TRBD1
TGCGCCAGCAGCCCGCGACAGGGAAGGGGCCAAGAGACCCAGTACTTC
CASSPRQGRGQETQYF
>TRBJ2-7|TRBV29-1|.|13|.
TGCAGCGTTGATCGTCTAGGAACCTACGAGCAGTACTTC
CSVDRLGTYEQYF
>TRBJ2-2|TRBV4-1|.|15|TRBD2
TGCGCCAGCAGCCCCAGACTAGCGGGGACCGGGGAGCTGTTTTTT
CASSPRLAGTGELFF